This T cell receptor beta chain appears in the sequencing data of a study of blood T cell repertoires in COVID-19. At the level of the study: Collection of acute and convalescent COVID-19 samples took place in the United States, Italy and Spain. The analysed material was cDNA or gDNA that came from T cells, B-cell-depleted T cells, or PBMCs.

How the authors handled the data: Amplified reference gene primers provided the basis for estimating nucleated cell counts. Measured with immunoSEQ multiplex PCR; TCRdb has only the in-frame clones, and not every one. D and trimming come from the DNA, and the V and J calls and clone size come from that table. The sample has under 200,000 clones, 80% to 90% seen once. V dropped 3 bases and J dropped 14; count of bases not matched to a gene: 13. Germline V gene data show CDR1 as SEHNR and CDR2 as FQNEAQ (reference sequence). The CDR3 is 14 amino acids. The origin of this receptor is a man aged 40-55 years who had recovered from COVID-19. The V gene is TRBV7-9, the J gene TRBJ2-3; 8 positions agree with TRBD1. The sequencing input was peripheral blood. The DNA for the CDR3 is TGTGCCAGCAGCTTCGGGGACTCCCGGGACAGGACGTATTTT. Encoded protein: CASSFGDSRDRTYF.